This is a list of T cell receptor beta chains from one sample in a study of tumor-infiltrating lymphocytes in primary liver carcinoma. TCRdb passed the multiplex PCR reads through MiXCR, listing each CDR3 protein once. The table has tens of thousands of distinct CDR3 sequences, 72% seen once. Sequencing was carried out using liver tumor tissue from sampling region 1. The receptors originated from a man aged 40-49 years with primary liver carcinoma and hepatitis B virus infection. Each CDR3 is given with its conserved first and last residue. D genes are given only for firm matches. Expanded clones are given a class, and other clones once, few, many or no size at all.

CDR3nt | CDR3aa | j_gene | v_gene | abundance | d_gene
TGTGTCAACAGAGAGATGGACACCACCTATGGCTACACCTTC | CVNREMDTTYGYTF | TRBJ1-2 | TRBV11-2 | . | .
TGTGCCAGCAGTGTCATAGGGTCCGGCACGGATACGCAGTATTTT | CASSVIGSGTDTQYF | TRBJ2-3 | TRBV6-1 | . | .
TGTGCCAGTAGCTTTCGGGACAGCACAGATACGCATTGTTTT | CASSFRDSTDTHCF | TRBJ2-3 | TRBV11-2 | once | TRBD1
TGTGCCAGCAGCCAAGGGGGTCCTGAGCAGTACTTC | CASSQGGPEQYF | TRBJ2-7 | TRBV4-2 | medium-sized | .
TGTGCCAGCAACTTAAAGAGGGATACGCAGTATTTT | CASNLKRDTQYF | TRBJ2-3 | TRBV7-2 | . | .
TGCAGCGTTGGGGGCGAGACCCAGTACTTC | CSVGGETQYF | TRBJ2-5 | TRBV29-1 | many | .
TGCAGTGCTACCAGTGACACCGGGGAGCTGTTTTTT | CSATSDTGELFF | TRBJ2-2 | TRBV20-1 | . | .
TGTGTCTGGAGTCCCGGCGGAGGGGATCAGCCCCAGCTTTTT | CVWSPGGGDQPQLF | TRBJ1-5 | TRBV30 | once | .
TGCAGCGTTAACGGACAGGTCGCCCCAGATACGCAGTATTTT | CSVNGQVAPDTQYF | TRBJ2-3 | TRBV29-1 | . | TRBD1
TGTGCCAGTAGTAGCGGGAATGGTAATGAGCAGTTCTTC | CASSSGNGNEQFF | TRBJ2-1 | TRBV2 | . | TRBD2
TGTGCCAGCAGTGGCCAACCCACCGGGGAGCTGTTTTTT | CASSGQPTGELFF | TRBJ2-2 | TRBV2 | many | .
TGTGCCTGGAGTTTACAGGGCTCGAACGCTGAAGCTTTCTTT | CAWSLQGSNAEAFF | TRBJ1-1 | TRBV30 | . | .
TGTGCCAGCGAAGAGCTAGACGTGGTCGGGGCCAACGTCCTGACTTTC | CASEELDVVGANVLTF | TRBJ2-6 | TRBV28 | . | .
TGCAGTGCTAGAAGACAGGGCTTGTCCTATGGCTACACCTTC | CSARRQGLSYGYTF | TRBJ1-2 | TRBV20-1 | few | TRBD1
TGTACCAACAGCTTAACCCCAGGGTACACTGAAGCTTTCTTT | CTNSLTPGYTEAFF | TRBJ1-1 | TRBV11-2 | . | .
TGTGCCAGCAATGTGAACGGAAGAGAGACCCAGTACTTC | CASNVNGRETQYF | TRBJ2-5 | TRBV6-1 | . | .
TGTGCCAGCAATGAAGGTTGGGTGAATGACAATCAGCCACAGCATTTT | CASNEGWVNDNQPQHF | TRBJ1-5 | TRBV6-1 | . | .
TGTGCCGGCAGTTTACGGATTAGAACAGATACGCAGTATTTT | CAGSLRIRTDTQYF | TRBJ2-3 | TRBV12-3/TRBV12-4 | . | .
TGTGCCAGCAGGGGGACTAGCGGCCGCAATGAGCAGCTCTTC | CASRGTSGRNEQLF | TRBJ2-1 | TRBV12-3/TRBV12-4 | . | TRBD2
TGTACCAGCGCGGACACAGATACGCAGTATTTT | CTSADTDTQYF | TRBJ2-3 | TRBV7-9 | . | .
TGTGCCAGCAGCCGAATTTGGGGACAGGGGTTCGGCACTGATGCTTTCTTT | CASSRIWGQGFGTDAFF | TRBJ1-1 | TRBV11-2 | . | TRBD1
TGCGCCAGTAGTGAGCTTCTGGGACGGGAGAGTAGGGGGAGCTCCTACAATGAGCAGTTCTTC | CASSELLGRESRGSSYNEQFF | TRBJ2-1 | TRBV10-2 | . | .
TGCAGCGTTGGGCCTCCTTCCAGCTCCTACAATGAGCATTTTTTC | CSVGPPSSSYNEHFF | TRBJ2-1 | TRBV29-1 | . | .
TGTGCCGGCAGTACAGGGACGAGCACAGATACGCAGTATTTT | CAGSTGTSTDTQYF | TRBJ2-3 | TRBV6-1 | . | .
TGTGCTAGCACCCTTCGAAGGGGGGCGATATTCGAGCAGTACTTC | CASTLRRGAIFEQYF | TRBJ2-7 | TRBV6-1 | . | .
TGTGCCAGCAGTTACTCGGTGGTTTCCTACGAGCGGTACTTC | CASSYSVVSYERYF | TRBJ2-7 | TRBV6-5 | . | .
TGTGCCAGCAGTGATGGGGACAGGGGGCGGTGGCAGCCCCAGCATTTT | CASSDGDRGRWQPQHF | TRBJ1-5 | TRBV6-1 | many | TRBD1
TGTGCCAGTAGCAATAATACAGATACGCAGTATTTT | CASSNNTDTQYF | TRBJ2-3 | TRBV19 | . | .
TGTGCCAGCAGTTACGTCGGGGATGAGCAGTTCTTC | CASSYVGDEQFF | TRBJ2-1 | TRBV6-5 | many | .
TGTGCCGGCAGCCTCGGACTCTTTGGGGCCTACAATGAGCAGCTCTTC | CAGSLGLFGAYNEQLF | TRBJ2-1 | TRBV5-8 | . | .
TGTGCCAGCAGTCCCAGGGGGACCGCCTCGACGGGCGAGCACTATTTC | CASSPRGTASTGEHYF | TRBJ2-7 | TRBV28 | . | TRBD1